These 3 T cell receptor beta chains came from one sample sequenced in a study of control samples from healthy donors and cancer patients. The data were produced by immunoSEQ multiplex PCR, yet TCRdb's version contains in-frame clones alone and is incomplete. The sample lists about 100,000 clones; about 85% were seen once. The sequencing input was blood. The origin of the receptors is a man aged 25 to 40 in good health.

This CDR3 reads CASSQSPGYAFF. The CDR3 nucleotides read TGTGCCAGCAGCCAGTCCCCTGGTTACGCTTTCTTT. The chain has TRBV2 and TRBJ1-1; no firm D call. The CDR3 has 12 amino acids. V dropped 6 bases and J dropped 11 bases, with 16 bases sitting between them. CDR1 and CDR2 from the germline V gene are SNHLY and FYNNEI. The variable domain in full, completed from reference TRBV2 and TRBJ1-1, reads EPEVTQTPSHQVTQMGQEVILRCVPISNHLYFYWYRQILGQKVEFLVSFYNNEISEKSEIFDDQFSVERPDGSNFTLKIRSTKLEDSAMYFCASSQSPGYAFFGQGTRLTVV.

In regard to this clone: The junction departs from the called germline gene at one end, perhaps through a read error. The rearrangement links TRBV5-1 to TRBJ2-4; D perhaps matches TRBD2 (7 bases). The CDR3 sequence is 14 residues long. Germline assignment: CDR1 SGHRS and CDR2 YFSETQ. The CDR3 here is CATSNPGGGGIQYF. The CDR3 nucleotides read TGCGCCACCAGCAACCCCGGGGGCGGGGGCATTCAGTACTTC.

The chain couples TRBV6-6 to TRBJ1-5; D not certain. Germline CDR1 is MNHNY and CDR2 is SVGAGI (reference sequence). V was trimmed by 5 bases and J by 1 base, leaving 6 bases between them. The CDR3 runs 13 residues. This CDR3 reads CASSPTSNQPQHF. CDR3 coding DNA: TGTGCCAGCAGTCCGACCAGCAATCAGCCCCAGCATTTT.